The 15 T cell receptor beta chains listed next were all sequenced from one sample in a study of blood T cell repertoires in COVID-19. TCRdb keeps only in-frame clones here, not all; method: immunoSEQ multiplex PCR. The profile shows 110,000 or so clones, approximately 82% of them singletons. The source material was peripheral blood. The receptors were gathered from a woman older than 75 with acute or convalescent COVID-19.

This clone was observed a handful of times. The chain carries TRBV10-3 and TRBJ2-3; 7 nucleotides line up with TRBD1. Unmatched junction bases numbered 1, after V lost 8 bases and J lost 2 bases. The germline CDR1 and CDR2 sequences are ENHRY and SYGVKD. This CDR3 is 12 amino acids long. CDR3 nucleotide sequence: TGTGCCATCGGACAGGACACAGATACGCAGTATTTT. Its translation: CAIGQDTDTQYF.

This clone showed up just once. The J gene is TRBJ1-2, the V gene TRBV11-3, with TRBD1 matching 8 bases. CDR1 is SGHNT, CDR2 YENEEA, per germline. The CDR3 contains 16 residues. Losses at the gene ends were 4 bases for V and 2 bases for J; bases not matched to a gene: 9. The CDR3 nucleotides are TGTGCCAGCAGCTATAGTATCGGACAGGGCAACTATGGCTACACCTTC. Protein sequence: CASSYSIGQGNYGYTF.

The chain links TRBV9 to TRBJ2-7, with 12 bases lining up with TRBD1. Germline loops: CDR1 SGDLS, CDR2 YYNGEE. CDR3 length: 16 residues. Trimming at V came to 0 bases and at J to 7 bases, leaving 8 bases not matched to a gene. CDR3 sequence: CASSVGRGQGAGEQYF. CDR3 nucleotides: TGTGCCAGCAGCGTAGGCAGGGGACAGGGGGCCGGGGAGCAGTACTTC.

The chain couples TRBV2 to TRBJ2-6, with D perhaps matching TRBD1 (5 bases). Trimming took 11 bases from V and 0 from J, leaving 14 bases between them. Germline loops: CDR1 SNHLY, CDR2 FYNNEI. CDR3 length equals 15 residues. The CDR3 nucleotides read TGTGCCGGGGCCAGGGCCAACTCTGGGGCCAACGTCCTGACTTTC. Protein product: CAGARANSGANVLTF.

This clone was counted only a few times. V usage is TRBV6-5 and J usage is TRBJ2-7; weak D call: TRBD2 (5 bases). The CDR3 sequence is 14 residues long. From germline, CDR1 is MNHEY and CDR2 SVGAGI. V was clipped by 2 bases and J by 4 bases, with 12 bases between them. The CDR3 protein is CASSYGRGRYEQYF. In nucleotides, the CDR3 is TGTGCCAGCAGTTACGGTAGAGGGCGATACGAGCAGTACTTC.

This clone was seen repeatedly, ten times or more. This rearrangement joins TRBV20-1 to TRBJ1-2, with D tentatively TRBD1 (5 bases). V lost 3 bases, J lost 8 bases, and 13 bases lay in between. This CDR3 spans 12 amino acids. CDR1 is DFQATT and CDR2 is SNEGSKA in the germline V gene (reference sequence). The CDR3 coding sequence is TGCAGTGCTAGTGGGCAGGGTTGGGGCTACACCTTC. Amino acid sequence: CSASGQGWGYTF.

This clone was seen a handful of times. This sequence joins TRBV29-1 and TRBJ2-7; 7 positions match TRBD1. The germline gives CDR1 SQVTM, CDR2 ANQGSEA. The CDR3 sequence is 14 residues long. V shed 8 bases and J 5 bases; nucleotides not matched to a gene: 15. This CDR3 is CSRPLAGGAHEQYF. DNA for the CDR3: TGCAGCCGGCCCTTGGCAGGGGGAGCCCACGAGCAGTACTTC.

The chain couples TRBV5-4 to TRBJ2-3; D call uncertain. The CDR3 contains 14 residues. The V end was cut by 2 bases, the J end by 0 bases, with 7 bases between. Germline-derived CDR1 and CDR2 are SGHNT and YYREEE (reference sequence). The CDR3 region is CASSFPSSTDTQYF. The CDR3 DNA follows: TGTGCCAGCAGCTTCCCGTCTAGCACAGATACGCAGTATTTT.

The rearrangement links TRBV5-6 to TRBJ2-1; possibly TRBD2 for D (6 bases). The V and J ends lost 6 bases and 3 bases respectively, with 13 bases between them. The CDR3 totals 14 residues. The germline V gene has CDR1 SGHDT and CDR2 YYEEEE. CDR3 protein: CASNRWRGYNEQFF. DNA of the CDR3: TGTGCCAGCAACAGATGGCGGGGCTACAATGAGCAGTTCTTC.

The table lists this clone with a count of one. V and J are TRBV20-1 and TRBJ2-5; tentative D call: TRBD2 (5 bases). V was pared by 6 bases and J by 5 bases, with 10 bases between. Germline CDR1 is DFQATT and CDR2 is SNEGSKA (reference sequence). There are 11 residues in the CDR3. CDR3 region: CSAKLGETQYF. The CDR3 nucleotides read TGCAGTGCAAAACTAGGGGAGACCCAGTACTTC.

The chain combines TRBV4-1 with TRBJ1-2, with D hard to call. Germline V gene lookup returns CDR1 MGHRA and CDR2 YSYEKL. The CDR3 sequence is 15 residues long. V gave up 0 bases and J gave up 4 bases, with 12 bases separating them. The CDR3 spells CASSQDWQILYGYTF. In nucleotides, the CDR3 is TGCGCCAGCAGCCAAGATTGGCAGATCCTCTATGGCTACACCTTC.

V is TRBV7-2 and J is TRBJ1-6; D not certain. This CDR3 is 12 amino acids long. The germline CDR1 and CDR2 sequences are SGHTA and FQGNSA. Trimming removed 2 bases from V and 11 bases from J, with 7 bases in between. The CDR3 loop reads CASSLSNPPLHF. For the CDR3, the DNA is TGTGCCAGCAGCTTATCTAACCCACCCCTCCACTTT.

This clone has just one count. The gene calls are TRBV19 and TRBJ2-6; 11 nucleotides line up with TRBD1. Germline V gene sequence: CDR1 LNHDA, CDR2 SQIVND (reference sequence). The CDR3 is 17 residues long. Unmatched junction bases numbered 3, after V lost 5 bases and J lost 0 bases. CDR3 in amino acids: CASSGGQGVSGANVLTF. CDR3 coding DNA: TGTGCCAGTAGTGGGGGACAGGGGGTCTCTGGGGCCAACGTCCTGACTTTC. The whole variable domain, filled in from reference TRBV19 and TRBJ2-6, reads DGGITQSPKYLFRKEGQNVTLSCEQNLNHDAMYWYRQDPGQGLRLIYYSQIVNDFQKGDIAEGYSVSREKKESFPLTVTSAQKNPTAFYLCASSGGQGVSGANVLTFGAGSRLTVL.

About this clone: It may be a read error: a sequence one base away is much more abundant. This chain joins TRBV5-1 and TRBJ2-7, with 11 bases aligning to TRBD1. This CDR3 has 14 amino acids. With 4 bases clipped from V and 4 bases from J, the junction kept 4 bases outside the gene matches. Germline lookup yields CDR1 SGHRS and CDR2 YFSETQ. The CDR3 loop reads CASSPGQGVYEQYF. The DNA for the CDR3 is TGCGCCAGCAGCCCGGGACAGGGGGTTTACGAGCAGTACTTC.

The rearrangement links TRBV5-8 to TRBJ1-2; TRBD1 matches 9 bases. The ends lost 4 bases at V and 2 bases at J; junction bases unmatched: 9. The CDR3 totals 16 residues. CDR1 is SGHTS and CDR2 is YDEGEE in the germline V gene. In nucleotides, the CDR3 is TGTGCCAGCAGCCCCGGGACAGGGAGGCCCAACTATGGCTACACCTTC. Protein: CASSPGTGRPNYGYTF.